A single sample gave rise to the 32 T cell receptor beta chains below, sequenced in a study of spatial heterogeneity in lung cancer. The time point is: sample taken at primary tumor resection. No cells were sorted before sequencing. The whole RNA sequenced was extracted from tumor, nontumor lung or frozen PBMC. One entry per CDR3 protein results from TCRdb running MiXCR on the 5' RACE reads. The sample shows almost 75,000 distinct CDR3 sequences, about an eighth of them seen only once. The input for sequencing was PBMCs, taken at surgery. These receptors originate from a male donor with early-stage non-small cell lung cancer.

The V and J genes are TRBV7-8 and TRBJ1-3, with D uncertain. The CDR3 runs 20 residues. V gave up 2 bases and J gave up 0 bases, with 23 bases separating them. Germline-derived CDR1 and CDR2 are SGHVS and FQNEAQ. The CDR3 reads CASSLFHEGTSADSGNTIYF. CDR3 bases: TGTGCCAGCAGCTTATTTCATGAGGGAACGTCGGCGGACTCTGGAAACACCATATATTTT.

The chain couples TRBV19 to TRBJ2-1, with D unclear. The CDR3 contains 11 residues. Germline V lookup: CDR1 LNHDA, CDR2 SQIVND (reference sequence). Trimming cost V 3 bases and J 9 bases, with 6 bases left between them. The CDR3 DNA reads TGTGCCAGTAGTATCGGAAGTGAGCAGTTCTTC. It is translated as CASSIGSEQFF.

This clonotype has just a few counts. V gene TRBV29-1 combines with J gene TRBJ2-1; a possible D gene is TRBD2 (7 bases). The germline V and J ends were trimmed by 8 bases and 4 bases, with 18 bases remaining between them. The germline V gene has CDR1 SQVTM and CDR2 ANQGSEA. This CDR3 has 14 residues. The CDR3 loop is CSLLGGRPYNEQFF. Here the CDR3 DNA reads TGCAGCCTCTTGGGGGGGCGACCATACAATGAGCAGTTCTTC.

This clonotype has a handful of counts. The V gene is TRBV12-3 or TRBV12-4, the J gene TRBJ2-3; 10 bases match TRBD2. This CDR3 is built from 15 residues. V lost 5 bases and J lost 4; bases outside the gene matches: 6. The CDR3 spells CASSRAGGPPDTQYF. CDR3 DNA sequence: TGTGCCAGCAGTCGAGCGGGAGGGCCTCCAGATACGCAGTATTTT.

This clonotype came up a few times. The gene calls are TRBV20-1 and TRBJ1-2, with D tentatively TRBD1 (5 bases). From germline, CDR1 is DFQATT and CDR2 SNEGSKA (reference sequence). Trimming took 6 bases from V and 4 from J, leaving 15 bases between them. The CDR3 consists of 13 residues. The CDR3 loop reads CSATPGTAYGYTF. The CDR3 DNA follows: TGCAGTGCAACCCCCGGGACGGCCTATGGCTACACCTTC.

V is TRBV5-1 and J is TRBJ1-2; tentative D call: TRBD1 (5 bases). Trimming removed 4 bases from V and 0 bases from J, with 16 bases in between. The CDR3 is 16 residues long. CDR1 SGHRS and CDR2 YFSETQ come from the germline V gene. CDR3 bases: TGCGCCAGCAGCCCGGGGGTCGGTCGATCTAACTATGGCTACACCTTC. This codes for CASSPGVGRSNYGYTF.

This clonotype has a handful of counts. This chain joins TRBV20-1 and TRBJ2-2; D ambiguous. There are 13 residues in the CDR3. The germline V gene encodes CDR1 DFQATT and CDR2 SNEGSKA (reference sequence). The germline V and J ends were trimmed by 4 bases and 5 bases, with 11 bases remaining between them. Here the CDR3 reads CSATGSRTGELFF. DNA for the CDR3: TGCAGTGCTACGGGTAGCCGGACCGGGGAGCTGTTTTTT.

This clonotype was seen repeatedly, ten times or more. The chain carries TRBV2 and TRBJ1-1; TRBD1 matches 7 bases. The CDR3 is made up of 13 amino acids. J lost 4 bases, V lost 5 bases, and 4 bases had no gene match. CDR1 SNHLY and CDR2 FYNNEI come from the germline V gene. Here the CDR3 DNA reads TGTGCCAGCAGTACCGACAGGGCCACTGAAGCTTTCTTT. This sequence encodes CASSTDRATEAFF.

This clonotype was seen ten or more times. J is TRBJ2-7 and V is TRBV25-1; D gene ambiguous. Germline CDR1 and CDR2: MGHDK and SYGVNS. V was pared by 4 bases and J by 1 base, with 5 bases between. This CDR3 spans 12 amino acids. The CDR3 DNA reads TGTGCCAGCAGTGTTCAGTCCTACGAGCAGTACTTC. Translation: CASSVQSYEQYF.

CDR3 coding DNA: TGCGCCAGCAGCCCTGGAGGAGCCTGGGACACTGAAGCTTTCTTT. This gives the protein CASSPGGAWDTEAFF. This chain joins TRBV5-1 and TRBJ1-1; D is uncertain. Germline lookup yields CDR1 SGHRS and CDR2 YFSETQ. CDR3 length: 15 residues. The V and J ends lost 4 bases and 3 bases respectively, with 16 bases between them.

This clonotype was observed at least ten times. The V and J genes are TRBV5-1 and TRBJ1-1; D not certain. Germline-derived CDR1 and CDR2 are SGHRS and YFSETQ. CDR3 length: 13 residues. V was clipped by 3 bases and J by 1 base, with 7 bases between them. Written as DNA, the CDR3 is TGCGCCAGCAGCTGGTCCAAGAACACTGAAGCTTTCTTT. This encodes CASSWSKNTEAFF.

V is TRBV28 and J is TRBJ1-4; D uncertain. The CDR3 consists of 14 residues. CDR1 and CDR2 (germline): MDHEN, SYDVKM. The V and J ends lost 2 bases and 0 bases respectively, with 4 bases between them. DNA of the CDR3: TGTGCCAGCAGTTTACCGTCAACTAATGAAAAACTGTTTTTT. Translating it yields CASSLPSTNEKLFF.

The genes are TRBV6-2 or TRBV6-3 and TRBJ1-5; D is undetermined. The CDR3 consists of 12 residues. Germline V gene lookup returns CDR1 MNHEY and CDR2 SVGEGT. The V end was cut by 1 base, the J end by 12 bases, with 10 bases between. CDR3 residues: CASSYWGEVQHF. The DNA of the CDR3 is TGTGCCAGCAGTTACTGGGGAGAAGTCCAGCATTTT.

This clonotype turned up a few times. This chain connects TRBV9 to TRBJ2-3, with a weak D call TRBD1 (5 bases). Germline V CDR1 and CDR2: SGDLS, YYNGEE. Trimming shortened V by 4 bases and J by 2 bases, and 14 bases separated the two germline ends. This CDR3 comprises 15 residues. In DNA, the CDR3 is TGTGCCAGCAGCTCTACAGGAGTGGCCACAGATACGCAGTATTTT. Translated, it gives CASSSTGVATDTQYF.

The J gene is TRBJ1-1, the V gene TRBV12-3 or TRBV12-4, with unresolved D. Trimming left V 5 bases short and J 0 bases short, with 19 bases between. The CDR3 is 17 amino acids. CDR3 sequence reads: CASSPFSGRPMNTEAFF. The CDR3 DNA reads TGTGCCAGCAGTCCCTTTAGTGGCCGCCCAATGAACACTGAAGCTTTCTTT.

This clonotype was counted many times. The CDR3 is CSVEAGPPYEQYF. The CDR3 DNA is TGCAGCGTTGAAGCCGGCCCTCCTTACGAGCAGTACTTC. The chain combines TRBV29-1 with TRBJ2-7; D unclear. Germline V gene lookup returns CDR1 SQVTM and CDR2 ANQGSEA. The CDR3 extends over 13 amino acids. Deletions cut 1 base from V and 4 bases from J, with 11 bases between.

The chain carries TRBV5-1 and TRBJ1-4, with 10 bases identical to TRBD1. Germline-derived CDR1 and CDR2 are SGHRS and YFSETQ. Trimming cost V 4 bases and J 3 bases; bases outside gene matches: 6. The CDR3 sequence is 16 residues long. CDR3 in DNA: TGCGCCAGCAGCGCCGGGACAGGGGTTTCTAATGAAAAACTGTTTTTT. Protein: CASSAGTGVSNEKLFF.

This clonotype appeared many times. The chain links TRBV4-1 to TRBJ1-1; D is unresolved. V lost 8 bases and J 5 bases, leaving 21 bases between the germline ends. The CDR3 spans 15 residues. Germline CDR1 reads MGHRA; CDR2 reads YSYEKL. The CDR3 DNA sequence: TGCGCCAGCCACCACGGAGGGATGCGGCGAACTGAAGCTTTCTTT. Translation: CASHHGGMRRTEAFF.

This clonotype was seen ten or more times. The CDR3 DNA sequence: TGTGCCAGCAGCCCCCGTCAGGCTCCCACCTACGAGCAGTACTTC. This codes for CASSPRQAPTYEQYF. The chain carries TRBV7-9 and TRBJ2-7; no firm D call. Looked up from germline, CDR1 is SEHNR and CDR2 is FQNEAQ (reference sequence). This CDR3 has 15 residues. V lost 5 bases and J 2 bases, leaving 16 bases between the germline ends.

The sample holds a few counts of this clonotype. The V and J genes are TRBV5-1 and TRBJ1-1, with TRBD1 identical over 9 bases. Losses at the gene ends were 2 bases for V and 0 bases for J; bases not matched to a gene: 8. Germline-derived CDR1 and CDR2 are SGHRS and YFSETQ. This CDR3 has 17 residues. CDR3 sequence (DNA): TGCGCCAGCAGCTTCCTCCCGGGACAGGGTTTGAACACTGAAGCTTTCTTT. This encodes CASSFLPGQGLNTEAFF.

The V and J genes are TRBV4-1 and TRBJ1-1, with TRBD1 matching 9 bases. The CDR3 is made up of 14 amino acids. The germline V gene encodes CDR1 MGHRA and CDR2 YSYEKL. V was pared by 0 bases and J by 11 bases, with 7 bases of the junction left unmatched. CDR3 sequence reads: CASSQDENRGPAFF. The DNA for the CDR3 is TGCGCCAGCAGCCAAGACGAGAACAGGGGGCCGGCTTTCTTT.

This clonotype was seen only a few times. The chain recombines TRBV7-9 with TRBJ1-1, with TRBD1 as a possible D gene (6 bases). The CDR3 runs to 14 residues. Deletions cut 2 bases from V and 4 bases from J, with 11 bases between. Germline values: CDR1 SEHNR, CDR2 FQNEAQ (reference sequence). The CDR3 sequence is CASSLYGGGTEAFF. CDR3 bases: TGTGCCAGCAGCTTATACGGGGGCGGCACTGAAGCTTTCTTT. The full variable domain, in which reference TRBV7-9 and TRBJ1-1 provide the parts outside the CDR3, is DTGVSQNPRHKITKRGQNVTFRCDPISEHNRLYWYRQTLGQGPEFLTYFQNEAQLEKSRLLSDRFSAERPKGSFSTLEIQRTEQGDSAMYLCASSLYGGGTEAFFGQGTRLTVV.

This clonotype was counted only a few times. V usage is TRBV10-3 and J usage is TRBJ1-2; D perhaps matches TRBD1 (5 bases). V was cut by 2 bases and J by 7 bases, with 8 bases left in between. The CDR3 totals 12 residues. Per the germline V gene, CDR1 is ENHRY and CDR2 is SYGVKD. As DNA, the CDR3 is TGTGCCATCAGTGAGGGGGCGTCTGGCTACACCTTC. Protein sequence: CAISEGASGYTF.

This rearrangement joins TRBV28 to TRBJ2-3; 9 nucleotides line up with TRBD1. Germline-derived CDR1 and CDR2 are MDHEN and SYDVKM. The junction had 3 bases not matched to a gene; V was cut back by 4 bases and J by 4 bases. CDR3 length: 14 residues. In nucleotides, the CDR3 is TGTGCCAGCAGTTCCACAGGGGGCGCAGATACGCAGTATTTT. It encodes CASSSTGGADTQYF.

In its sample, this clonotype was seen a few times. The gene calls are TRBV30 and TRBJ1-6, with D possibly matching TRBD1 (5 bases). The CDR3 is 14 residues long. Germline assignment: CDR1 GTSNPN and CDR2 SVGIG (reference sequence). Trimming removed 5 bases from V and 0 bases from J, with 8 bases in between. The CDR3, as DNA: TGTGCCTGGGAGAGGGGCTCCTATAATTCACCCCTCCACTTT. Protein product: CAWERGSYNSPLHF.

This clonotype has at least ten counts. The chain links TRBV7-9 to TRBJ1-6; perhaps TRBD1 as D (5 bases). Trimming stripped 5 bases from V and 5 bases from J, with 10 bases between. Germline loops: CDR1 SEHNR, CDR2 FQNEAQ (reference sequence). The CDR3 is made up of 14 amino acids. The CDR3 bases are TGTGCCAGCAGCGTACAGGACGATAATTCACCCCTCCACTTT. As protein: CASSVQDDNSPLHF.

The chain carries TRBV7-8 and TRBJ1-1; 9 positions agree with TRBD1. The CDR3 loop spans 16 amino acids. The V gene's germline CDR1 is SGHVS and CDR2 FQNEAQ. J lost 0 bases, V lost 4 bases, and 6 bases had no gene match. The CDR3: CASSSAGTGLNTEAFF. The CDR3 region has the DNA TGTGCCAGCAGCTCCGCGGGGACAGGGTTGAACACTGAAGCTTTCTTT.

In this sample, this clonotype turned up many times. This chain connects TRBV29-1 to TRBJ2-7, with D tentatively TRBD2 (5 bases). The CDR3 length is 10 residues. Trimming took off 5 bases at V and 4 bases at J, with 6 bases between the two ends. Germline CDR1 and CDR2: SQVTM and ANQGSEA. The CDR3 DNA follows: TGCAGCGTTAGGGAGTACGAGCAGTACTTC. Its protein product is CSVREYEQYF.

J is TRBJ1-1 and V is TRBV6-1; no reliable D call. Trimming left V 2 bases short and J 1 base short, with 5 bases between. The CDR3 is 13 residues long. CDR1 and CDR2 from the germline V gene are MNHNS and SASEGT. The CDR3 loop reads CASSELPNTEAFF. In DNA, the CDR3 is TGTGCCAGCAGTGAATTACCGAACACTGAAGCTTTCTTT.

V gene TRBV5-5 combines with J gene TRBJ2-3; either TRBD1 or TRBD2 may supply D (5 bases each). V lost 3 bases to trimming and J lost 4 bases, with 15 bases between them. The CDR3 length is 15 residues. The germline V gene has CDR1 SGHKS and CDR2 YYEKEE (reference sequence). The CDR3, as DNA: TGTGCCAGCAGCTATGGGACGGGTTCGCCAGATACGCAGTATTTT. Its protein product is CASSYGTGSPDTQYF.

This clonotype occurred many times. CDR3 nucleotides: TGTGCCAGCAGCCGGGACGGCGAACTCTATGGCTACACCTTC. It codes for CASSRDGELYGYTF. The chain employs TRBV7-9 and TRBJ1-2; a possible D gene is TRBD1 (5 bases). The length of the CDR3 is 14 residues. V lost 5 bases to trimming and J lost 4 bases, with 14 bases between them. The germline V gene has CDR1 SEHNR and CDR2 FQNEAQ (reference sequence).

In this sample, this clonotype turned up a few times. This chain uses TRBV18 with TRBJ2-4; possibly TRBD1 or TRBD2 for D (6 bases each). V shed 7 bases and J shed 9 bases, with 22 bases lying between them. Germline loops: CDR1 KGHSH, CDR2 LQKENI. This CDR3 is built from 15 residues. Here the CDR3 DNA reads TGTGCCAGCTTTGGCCGTACGGGGGCACAGGGCATTCAGTACTTC. Its protein is CASFGRTGAQGIQYF.